The 18 T cell receptor beta chains presented below share a single source sample, sequenced in a study of T-cell reconstitution after alpha-beta-depleted transplantation in children (TCRdb year 2016). The library was made by PCR. Reads for this sample came from an Illumina HiSeq 2500. TCR library preparation used molecular barcoding, with unique molecular identifiers applied to normalize quantification of the TCRbeta repertoire. The raw public data were reprocessed by TCRdb itself: fastp quality trimming at Q25, MiXCR clonotype calling, in-frame beta chains only. Identical CDR3 proteins give one entry, which carries the most common genes and DNA. This sample is represented by under 50,000 distinct CDR3 sequences; around 9.2% of them were singletons. The leading ten clones occupy approximately 27% of the sample. Taken with the paper, the label for time point translates to: day 60 (about 2 months) after transplantation. According to the study, the label for this sample's treatment or condition signals: allogeneic hematopoietic cell transplantation with graft depleted of TCRalphabeta T cells and CD19 B cells.

The sample here was PBMCs, mostly from graft donor cells, taken 60 days after TCRalphabeta/CD19-depleted stem cell transplant. Receptors originate from a male patient aged 2 to 10 who had a stem cell transplant for chronic granulomatous disease, so the T cells may come from the graft donor.

In its sample, this clonotype was seen many times. The chain couples TRBV4-2 to TRBJ2-3, with a weak D call TRBD2 (5 bases). Germline assignment: CDR1 LGHNA and CDR2 YNFKEQ. There are 16 residues in the CDR3. V lost 0 bases and J lost 1, with 11 bases in between. CDR3 in amino acids: CASSQDRGSGTDTQYF. DNA of the CDR3: TGTGCCAGCAGCCAAGACAGAGGGAGCGGCACAGATACGCAGTATTTT.

This clonotype was seen a handful of times. This chain links TRBV6-1 with TRBJ2-1; 9 bases line up with TRBD2. CDR3 length: 16 residues. Unmatched junction bases numbered 10, after V lost 2 bases and J lost 8 bases. The germline CDR1 and CDR2 sequences are MNHNS and SASEGT. CDR3 residues: CASSEMAGGPGDEQFF. The CDR3, as DNA: TGTGCCAGCAGTGAAATGGCGGGAGGGCCGGGAGATGAGCAGTTCTTC.

In this sample, this clonotype turned up many times. The chain is built from TRBV4-3 and TRBJ2-6; possibly TRBD1 for D (5 bases). V lost 5 bases and J lost 1, with 12 bases in between. Germline CDR1 and CDR2: LGHNA and YSLEER. This CDR3 comprises 16 residues. CDR3 amino acids: CASSTATGSGANVLTF. The CDR3 DNA is TGCGCCAGCAGCACAGCAACAGGTTCTGGGGCCAACGTCCTGACTTTC.

This clonotype came up many times. V gene TRBV10-1 combines with J gene TRBJ2-1; D might be TRBD2 (5 bases). V lost 8 bases to trimming and J lost 3 bases, with 14 bases between them. The CDR3 totals 14 residues. Per germline, CDR1 WNHNN and CDR2 SYGVQD (reference sequence). In DNA form, the CDR3 reads TGCGCCAGCTGGAGGCTCCTCTTCTACAATGAGCAGTTCTTC. It codes for CASWRLLFYNEQFF.

The CDR3 loop reads CASSPLTEAFF. CDR3 in DNA: TGTGCCAGCAGTCCCTTGACTGAAGCTTTCTTT. The J gene is TRBJ1-1, the V gene TRBV6-2 or TRBV6-3; D ambiguous. This CDR3 is 11 amino acids long. V was clipped by 5 bases and J by 5 bases, with 6 bases between them. Germline V gene sequence: CDR1 MNHEY, CDR2 SVGEGT.

At least ten counts were recorded for this clonotype. The rearrangement joins TRBV20-1 to TRBJ2-3; TRBD2 aligns across 9 bases. Germline CDR1 and CDR2: DFQATT and SNEGSKA (reference sequence). The CDR3 loop spans 15 amino acids. With 3 bases clipped from V and 5 bases from J, the junction kept 9 bases outside the gene matches. CDR3 DNA sequence: TGCAGTGCTAGTCGCTTAGCGGGAGAAGGAGATACGCAGTATTTT. This sequence encodes CSASRLAGEGDTQYF.

This clonotype was recorded many times. CDR3 loop: CASSNRLTSTDTQYF. CDR3 nucleotides: TGTGCCAGCAGCAACAGGTTAACTAGCACAGATACGCAGTATTTT. The chain has TRBV28 and TRBJ2-3; tentative D call: TRBD1 (5 bases). Trimming removed 6 bases at V and 0 bases at J, with 13 bases between. Germline values: CDR1 MDHEN, CDR2 SYDVKM. The CDR3 length is 15 residues. The full variable domain, with the rest looked up from reference TRBV28 and TRBJ2-3, is DVKVTQSSRYLVKRTGEKVFLECVQDMDHENMFWYRQDPGLGLRLIYFSYDVKMKEKGDIPEGYSVSREKKERFSLILESASTNQTSMYLCASSNRLTSTDTQYFGPGTRLTVL.

This clonotype was counted ten times or more. The CDR3: CASSLAGGPGEQYF. DNA of the CDR3: TGTGCCAGCAGTTTAGCGGGAGGGCCGGGCGAGCAGTACTTC. This chain connects TRBV27 to TRBJ2-7; 9 bases line up with TRBD2. Germline-derived CDR1 and CDR2 are MNHEY and SMNVEV (reference sequence). J lost 6 bases, V lost 2 bases, and 5 bases had no gene match. The CDR3 runs 14 residues.

This clonotype was seen a few times. The V gene is TRBV20-1, the J gene TRBJ2-7; 14 bases are a match to TRBD2. Germline CDR1 and CDR2: DFQATT and SNEGSKA (reference sequence). The junction had 4 bases not matched to a gene; V was cut back by 6 bases and J by 6 bases. This CDR3 comprises 13 residues. CDR3 in DNA: TGCAGTGCCGGGACTAGCGGGAGCGGCGAGCAGTACTTC. Its translation: CSAGTSGSGEQYF.

This clonotype was found many times. The chain joins TRBV3-1 to TRBJ2-2, with unresolved D. Germline CDR1 and CDR2: LGHDT and YNNKEL (reference sequence). The CDR3 runs 14 residues. The V and J ends lost 3 bases and 2 bases respectively, with 7 bases between them. Here the CDR3 reads CASSQAPNTGELFF. The CDR3, as DNA: TGTGCCAGCAGCCAGGCCCCAAACACCGGGGAGCTGTTTTTT.

This clonotype was recorded many times. The rearrangement uses TRBV7-8 and TRBJ2-5; 12 bases match TRBD2. The CDR3 has 15 residues. CDR1 and CDR2 (germline): SGHVS, FQNEAQ. The trim removed 3 bases at V and 3 bases at J, leaving 2 bases unmatched. CDR3 sequence reads: CASSFRLAGEETQYF. CDR3 sequence (DNA): TGTGCCAGCAGCTTCCGACTAGCGGGGGAAGAGACCCAGTACTTC.

This clonotype was seen more than once but under ten times. The chain carries TRBV29-1 and TRBJ2-1, with 8 bases fitting TRBD2. Germline V lookup: CDR1 SQVTM, CDR2 ANQGSEA. J lost 0 bases, V lost 7 bases, and 14 bases had no gene match. This CDR3 has 17 amino acids. CDR3 sequence reads: CSAQPYSSGSSYNEQFF. CDR3 sequence (DNA): TGCAGCGCCCAACCCTATTCCAGCGGGAGCTCCTACAATGAGCAGTTCTTC.

Turning to this clonotype: A much bigger clone sits one base away, suggesting this may be a read error. The CDR3 coding sequence is TGCAGTGTTACAGGGGACACTAAAGCTTTCTTT. Protein: CSVTGDTKAFF. The chain couples TRBV20-1 to TRBJ1-1, with 7 positions matching TRBD1. The CDR3 loop spans 11 amino acids. Germline values: CDR1 DFQATT, CDR2 SNEGSKA (reference sequence).

This clonotype was counted at least ten times. This chain uses TRBV20-1 with TRBJ2-5, with TRBD2 matching over 8 bases. V was clipped by 3 bases and J by 1 base; unmatched bases: 7. The CDR3 spans 15 residues. The germline V gene has CDR1 DFQATT and CDR2 SNEGSKA (reference sequence). CDR3 in amino acids: CSASSDSGTQETQYF. The CDR3 nucleotides are TGCAGTGCTAGTTCGGATAGCGGGACCCAAGAGACCCAGTACTTC.

This clonotype has more than one count but fewer than ten. The CDR3 DNA reads as TGTGCCATCGCCGAACAGGGCTGGGGCTACAATGAGCAGTTCTTC. As protein: CAIAEQGWGYNEQFF. V is TRBV5-4 and J is TRBJ2-1; D is possibly TRBD1 (6 bases). The CDR3 sequence is 15 residues long. Trimming cost V 9 bases and J 3 bases, with 19 bases left between them. Germline-derived CDR1 and CDR2 are SGHNT and YYREEE (reference sequence).

The gene calls are TRBV19 and TRBJ1-2; no definite D call. Trimming cost V 3 bases and J 4 bases, with 18 bases left between them. The CDR3 length is 16 residues. Germline-derived CDR1 and CDR2 are LNHDA and SQIVND (reference sequence). The CDR3 loop is CASSISLDSGSYGYTF. The CDR3 coding sequence is TGTGCCAGTAGTATTAGTTTGGACTCGGGGAGCTATGGCTACACCTTC. Combining the CDR3 with reference TRBV19 and TRBJ1-2 gives the whole variable domain DGGITQSPKYLFRKEGQNVTLSCEQNLNHDAMYWYRQDPGQGLRLIYYSQIVNDFQKGDIAEGYSVSREKKESFPLTVTSAQKNPTAFYLCASSISLDSGSYGYTFGSGTRLTVV.

This clonotype was picked up many times. The rearrangement uses TRBV6-2 or TRBV6-3 and TRBJ2-1, with D tentatively TRBD2 (6 bases). Trimming left V 1 base short and J 8 bases short, with 15 bases between. The germline V gene has CDR1 MNHEY and CDR2 SVGEGT. The CDR3 is made up of 15 amino acids. The CDR3 nucleotides read TGTGCCAGCAGTTACTTGGGGGGAACCCCCGATGAGCAGTTCTTC. It encodes CASSYLGGTPDEQFF.

The chain links TRBV7-6 to TRBJ2-3; D assignment may be TRBD1 or TRBD2 (5 bases each). The V gene's germline CDR1 is SGHVS and CDR2 FNYEAQ. Trimming took 0 bases from V and 7 from J, leaving 17 bases between them. The CDR3 is 16 amino acids. The CDR3 DNA is TGTGCCAGCAGCTTAGCCCCGGGACGGACAACACATACGCAGTATTTT. It codes for CASSLAPGRTTHTQYF.